This T cell receptor (beta chain) was sequenced in a study of blood T cell repertoires in COVID-19. Overall study context: COVID-19 samples, acute and convalescent, were from the United States, Italy and Spain. PBMCs, B-cell-depleted T cells, or T cells were the source of the cDNA or gDNA that made up the material.

Sequencing was performed with immunoSEQ multiplex PCR; in TCRdb, only in-frame clones are kept and a portion is missing. Among about 120,000 clones listed, roughly 91% were seen once. Germline CDR1 and CDR2: MGHRA and YSYEKL. Between the trimmed V and J ends, which lost 4 bases and 0 bases, there was a span of 21 bases. The CDR3 contains 18 residues. This TCR derives from a human donor with acute or convalescent COVID-19. The donor label of this sample is uncertain. The J gene is TRBJ1-1, the V gene TRBV4-1; D unresolved. The sequenced sample consisted of peripheral blood. This CDR3 reads CASSPGPSEWAMNTEAFF. The DNA for the CDR3 is TGCGCCAGCAGCCCAGGTCCGTCTGAGTGGGCTATGAACACTGAAGCTTTCTTT.